Each of the 26 T cell receptor beta chains below was sequenced from the same sample in a study of T cell responses to AZD1222 COVID-19 vaccine. Sequenced by immunoSEQ multiplex PCR; TCRdb stores in-frame clones only, minus some. The repertoire consists of some 150,000 clones, with approximately 88% occurring once and the leading ten covering about 4.3%. Sample: peripheral blood, taken 28 days after the second AZD1222 dose. These receptors originate from an adult who received the AZD1222 COVID-19 vaccine.

V usage is TRBV7-2 and J usage is TRBJ1-5; D is uncertain. Germline CDR1 reads SGHTA; CDR2 reads FQGNSA. This CDR3 is built from 12 residues. Trimming took 0 bases from V and 7 from J, leaving 4 bases between them. DNA for the CDR3: TGTGCCAGCAGCTTAGCGGGGCAGCCCCAGCATTTT. Encoded protein: CASSLAGQPQHF.

The chain recombines TRBV29-1 with TRBJ2-1, with D maybe TRBD2 (5 bases). Per germline, CDR1 SQVTM and CDR2 ANQGSEA. Trimming shortened V by 3 bases and J by 0 bases, and 21 bases separated the two germline ends. The CDR3 loop spans 18 amino acids. CDR3 loop: CSVEGFYVGLISYNEQFF. The CDR3 bases are TGCAGCGTTGAGGGGTTTTATGTAGGACTCATCTCCTACAATGAGCAGTTCTTC.

The chain combines TRBV6-6 with TRBJ1-1, with D unresolved. CDR1 and CDR2 (germline): MNHNY, SVGAGI (reference sequence). V lost 5 bases and J lost 6, with 10 bases in between. The CDR3 loop spans 12 amino acids. The DNA of the CDR3 is TGTGCCAGCAGTGGACCGGGCGCTGAAGCTTTCTTT. Translated: CASSGPGAEAFF.

The chain recombines TRBV27 with TRBJ1-1; D gene unclear. Germline V gene lookup returns CDR1 MNHEY and CDR2 SMNVEV (reference sequence). This CDR3 contains 14 residues. V was cut by 4 bases and J by 0 bases, with 9 bases left in between. The CDR3 loop is CASSSNSMNTEAFF. The CDR3 DNA reads TGTGCCAGCAGTTCTAACAGCATGAACACTGAAGCTTTCTTT.

This chain uses TRBV30 with TRBJ1-5; 9 bases are shared with TRBD1. This CDR3 comprises 14 residues. With V trimmed by 1 base and J by 4 bases, 2 bases remained unmatched. The germline V gene has CDR1 GTSNPN and CDR2 SVGIG (reference sequence). The CDR3 nucleotides are TGTGCCTGGAGTGCGACAGGGGGTAATCAGCCCCAGCATTTT. It specifies CAWSATGGNQPQHF.

J is TRBJ1-2 and V is TRBV6-4, with D unresolved. The CDR3 runs to 11 residues. V gave up 11 bases and J gave up 4 bases, with 11 bases separating them. The germline gives CDR1 MRHNA, CDR2 SNTAGT. The CDR3, as DNA: TGTGCCGTGACGGGAAGCTATGGCTACACCTTC. Its protein product is CAVTGSYGYTF.

This chain links TRBV12-3 or TRBV12-4 with TRBJ2-7; the D gene is possibly TRBD1 (5 bases). CDR3 size: 13 residues. V was shortened by 4 bases and J by 1 base, with 8 bases between the two germline ends. Written as DNA, the CDR3 is TGTGCCAGCAGTTACAGACAGTCCTACGAGCAGTACTTC. It is translated as CASSYRQSYEQYF.

The V and J genes are TRBV12-3 or TRBV12-4 and TRBJ1-2, with D unresolved. This CDR3 is 12 amino acids long. The V gene lost 6 bases and the J gene lost 0 bases, with 5 bases spanning the gap. Here the CDR3 DNA reads TGTGCCAGCAGCCGAGCTAACTATGGCTACACCTTC. The encoded protein is CASSRANYGYTF.

The chain has TRBV2 and TRBJ1-4, with 12 bases matching TRBD1. Germline assignment: CDR1 SNHLY and CDR2 FYNNEI. J was trimmed by 3 bases and V by 8 bases; bases with no gene match: 4. The CDR3 sequence is 15 residues long. The CDR3 protein is CASGGQGAANEKLFF. In DNA form, the CDR3 reads TGTGCCAGCGGGGGACAGGGGGCGGCTAATGAAAAACTGTTTTTT.

This clone came up a few times. The chain links TRBV19 to TRBJ1-1; D call uncertain. The germline V and J ends were trimmed by 5 bases and 5 bases, with 15 bases remaining between them. Germline V gives CDR1 LNHDA, CDR2 SQIVND (reference sequence). CDR3 size: 14 residues. This CDR3 reads CASSAEVGLTEAFF. As DNA, the CDR3 is TGTGCCAGTAGTGCAGAAGTCGGGCTTACTGAAGCTTTCTTT. Using reference TRBV19 and TRBJ1-1 for the parts outside the CDR3, the full variable domain is DGGITQSPKYLFRKEGQNVTLSCEQNLNHDAMYWYRQDPGQGLRLIYYSQIVNDFQKGDIAEGYSVSREKKESFPLTVTSAQKNPTAFYLCASSAEVGLTEAFFGQGTRLTVV.

The V and J genes are TRBV27 and TRBJ1-5; D is ambiguous. CDR1 MNHEY and CDR2 SMNVEV come from the germline V gene (reference sequence). Between the trimmed V and J ends, which lost 6 bases and 5 bases, there was a span of 14 bases. This CDR3 region has 14 residues. The CDR3 region is CASSPYERDQPQHF. The CDR3 DNA sequence: TGTGCCAGCAGCCCTTACGAGAGGGATCAGCCCCAGCATTTT.

This rearrangement joins TRBV19 to TRBJ1-1, with D unresolved. Germline V gene lookup returns CDR1 LNHDA and CDR2 SQIVND (reference sequence). Trimming left V 5 bases short and J 1 base short, with 11 bases between. The CDR3 covers 14 residues. CDR3 in amino acids: CASSSYLENTEAFF. Here the CDR3 DNA reads TGTGCCAGTAGTTCTTATTTAGAGAACACTGAAGCTTTCTTT.

This chain joins TRBV14 and TRBJ2-7; no firm D call. V gave up 3 bases and J gave up 4 bases, with 7 bases separating them. Germline assignment: CDR1 SGHDN and CDR2 FVKESK. The length of the CDR3 is 12 residues. As DNA, the CDR3 is TGTGCCAGCAGCCAGGGAAAATACGAGCAGTACTTC. This sequence encodes CASSQGKYEQYF.

The chain couples TRBV4-1 to TRBJ1-3; D is undetermined. Between the trimmed V and J ends, which lost 8 bases and 1 base, there was a span of 0 bases. The germline V gene has CDR1 MGHRA and CDR2 YSYEKL. This CDR3 has 10 amino acids. Here the CDR3 reads CASSGNTIYF. CDR3 DNA: TGCGCCAGCTCTGGAAACACCATATATTTT.

This chain connects TRBV5-4 to TRBJ2-7; 13 nucleotides align to TRBD2. The CDR3 is 19 amino acids. The J segment lost 7 bases and the V segment lost 1 base, leaving 17 bases of the junction unmatched. Germline CDR1 reads SGHNT; CDR2 reads YYREEE (reference sequence). The chain's CDR3 is CASSLSPGLAGAGHREQYF. In DNA form, the CDR3 reads TGTGCCAGCAGCTTGTCCCCTGGACTAGCGGGGGCCGGGCACCGGGAGCAGTACTTC.

This clone was observed once. The chain employs TRBV2 and TRBJ2-1; 13 bases agree with TRBD2. The junction had 4 bases not matched to a gene; V was cut back by 2 bases and J by 9 bases. This CDR3 is 15 amino acids long. Germline loops: CDR1 SNHLY, CDR2 FYNNEI. The CDR3 DNA is TGTGCCAGCAGTGAAAGGACTAGCGGGGGAGGTGAGCAGTTCTTC. It codes for CASSERTSGGGEQFF.

The chain couples TRBV4-3 to TRBJ1-4; D not certain. CDR3 length: 15 residues. CDR1 and CDR2 (germline): LGHNA, YSLEER. V shed 1 base and J shed 3 bases, with 9 bases lying between them. CDR3 DNA sequence: TGCGCCAGCAGCCAAGGTCCAGGCTCTAATGAAAAACTGTTTTTT. Translated: CASSQGPGSNEKLFF.

The rearrangement links TRBV6-6 to TRBJ1-2; the D gene is possibly TRBD1 (5 bases). This CDR3 has 11 amino acids. Germline values: CDR1 MNHNY, CDR2 SVGAGI (reference sequence). Deletions cut 8 bases from V and 7 bases from J, with 11 bases between. CDR3 nucleotide sequence: TGTGCCAGCCGGGGCGCCGGTGGCTACACCTTC. Its protein product is CASRGAGGYTF.

The chain carries TRBV10-3 and TRBJ1-2; possibly TRBD1 for D (5 bases). This CDR3 region has 13 residues. V shed 4 bases and J shed 2 bases, with 8 bases lying between them. In germline, CDR1 is ENHRY, CDR2 SYGVKD. CDR3 sequence reads: CAISVEGNYGYTF. Written as DNA, the CDR3 is TGTGCCATCAGTGTAGAGGGGAACTATGGCTACACCTTC.

V gene TRBV9 combines with J gene TRBJ2-1; 7 positions match TRBD2. V dropped 0 bases and J dropped 0; count of bases not matched to a gene: 6. The germline CDR1 and CDR2 sequences are SGDLS and YYNGEE. This CDR3 is built from 17 residues. The chain's CDR3 is CASSVGKAGVSYNEQFF. Written as DNA, the CDR3 is TGTGCCAGCAGCGTAGGTAAGGCGGGGGTCTCCTACAATGAGCAGTTCTTC.

CDR3 amino acids: CASTPGRGRVYGYTF. CDR3 bases: TGTGCCAGCACCCCAGGGAGGGGCCGGGTGTATGGCTACACCTTC. This chain connects TRBV7-6 to TRBJ1-2, with a possible D match to TRBD1 (5 bases). The V gene's germline CDR1 is SGHVS and CDR2 FNYEAQ. CDR3 size: 15 residues. Trimming shortened V by 7 bases and J by 5 bases, and 20 bases separated the two germline ends.

The gene calls are TRBV3-1 (or the pseudogene TRBV3-2) and TRBJ1-1; D call uncertain. The CDR3 totals 11 residues. The germline V gene encodes CDR1 LGHDT and CDR2 YNNKEL (reference sequence). The V end was cut by 7 bases, the J end by 4 bases, with 7 bases between. The CDR3 nucleotides read TGTGCCAGCATCGGGCGCACTGAAGCTTTCTTT. It translates to CASIGRTEAFF.

This clone was seen once. V and J are TRBV30 and TRBJ1-2; D unclear. The germline CDR1 and CDR2 sequences are GTSNPN and SVGIG (reference sequence). Trimming cost V 3 bases and J 7 bases, with 9 bases left between them. There are 11 residues in the CDR3. The CDR3, as DNA: TGTGCCTGGAGCGCCCCGGGTGGCTACACCTTC. Encoded protein: CAWSAPGGYTF.

The rearrangement uses TRBV28 and TRBJ2-1; 11 bases map to TRBD2. The CDR3 loop spans 16 amino acids. Germline CDR1 reads MDHEN; CDR2 reads SYDVKM. Trimming at V came to 5 bases and at J to 6 bases, leaving 9 bases not matched to a gene. The CDR3 DNA is TGTGCCAGCAGTGATGTTAGCGGGGGGGCACTCAATGAGCAGTTCTTC. Amino acids: CASSDVSGGALNEQFF.

This clone came up once. The chain employs TRBV7-9 and TRBJ2-2; possibly TRBD1 for D (6 bases). There are 15 residues in the CDR3. CDR1 SEHNR and CDR2 FQNEAQ come from the germline V gene (reference sequence). V dropped 1 base and J dropped 4 bases, with 10 bases sitting between them. In nucleotides, the CDR3 is TGTGCCAGCAGCTTAGGTGCCAGGGGCACCGGGGAGCTGTTTTTT. Protein sequence: CASSLGARGTGELFF.

This clone was recorded once. This chain joins TRBV6-2 or TRBV6-3 and TRBJ1-2; D uncertain. Germline V gives CDR1 MNHEY, CDR2 SVGEGT. V lost 4 bases, J lost 6 bases, and 9 bases lay in between. This CDR3 is built from 12 residues. In DNA, the CDR3 is TGTGCCAGCAGTTTCGGGCATGATGGCTACACCTTC. Translating gives CASSFGHDGYTF.